The 5 T cell receptor beta chains reported below all come from one sample, sequenced in a study of CD8+CD57+ T cells in acquired aplastic anemia. Both TCR beta VDJ combination and CDR3 sequence profiling were carried out. Genomic DNA was the template for this profiling. MiXCR, run by TCRdb on the reads, gives a single entry per CDR3 protein. The sample lists just over 150,000 distinct CDR3 sequences, about 50% occurring once. CD8+CD57+ cell expansion, shown by flow cytometry, had occurred in the patients selected for sequencing. Sequences were obtained from sorted CD4+, CD8+, or CD8+CD57+ T cells (not recorded which) from PBMCs. All receptors come from a human donor with aplastic anemia.

This rearrangement joins TRBV2 to TRBJ1-2; D is uncertain. The germline gives CDR1 SNHLY, CDR2 FYNNEI. There are 14 residues in the CDR3. Trimming took 5 bases from V and 1 from J, leaving 11 bases between them. The CDR3 protein is CASSRSGYNYGYTF. CDR3 nucleotide sequence: TGTGCCAGCAGTCGCTCGGGGTATAACTATGGCTACACCTTC.

This clonotype came up many times. The V gene is TRBV27, the J gene TRBJ1-5; D remains ambiguous. V was trimmed by 5 bases and J by 7 bases, leaving 15 bases between them. This CDR3 region has 14 residues. Looked up from germline, CDR1 is MNHEY and CDR2 is SMNVEV (reference sequence). This CDR3 reads CASSPQSGEQPQHF. In DNA, the CDR3 is TGTGCCAGCAGTCCACAGTCGGGTGAGCAGCCCCAGCATTTT.

The chain employs TRBV11-2 and TRBJ1-6; 9 bases map to TRBD1. Per germline, CDR1 SGHAT and CDR2 FQNNGV. J lost 7 bases, V lost 6 bases, and 10 bases had no gene match. This CDR3 has 16 amino acids. CDR3 sequence reads: CASRRTGTGMNSPLHF. The CDR3 DNA reads TGTGCCAGCAGGCGGACCGGGACAGGGATGAATTCACCCCTCCACTTT. The whole variable domain, remainder taken from reference TRBV11-2 and TRBJ1-6, is EAGVAQSPRYKIIEKRQSVAFWCNPISGHATLYWYQQILGQGPKLLIQFQNNGVVDDSQLPKDRFSAERLKGVDSTLKIQPAKLEDSAVYLCASRRTGTGMNSPLHFGNGTRLTVT.

The chain is built from TRBV2 and TRBJ1-6; D call uncertain. CDR3 length equals 14 residues. V shed 7 bases and J shed 3 bases, with 10 bases lying between them. Germline CDR1 is SNHLY and CDR2 is FYNNEI. The CDR3 DNA reads TGTGCCAGCACCCCTCTCGGCTATAATTCACCCCTCCACTTT. This sequence encodes CASTPLGYNSPLHF. The full variable domain, its missing parts supplied by reference TRBV2 and TRBJ1-6, is EPEVTQTPSHQVTQMGQEVILRCVPISNHLYFYWYRQILGQKVEFLVSFYNNEISEKSEIFDDQFSVERPDGSNFTLKIRSTKLEDSAMYFCASTPLGYNSPLHFGNGTRLTVT.

This clonotype was recorded many times. The chain is built from TRBV2 and TRBJ2-3, with TRBD2 matching over 8 bases. The CDR3 extends over 19 amino acids. Germline V gene data show CDR1 as SNHLY and CDR2 as FYNNEI. J gave up 2 bases and V 4 bases, and 17 bases lay outside the gene matches. CDR3 loop: CASSAPGGGEREHTDTQYF. The CDR3 DNA reads TGTGCCAGCAGTGCCCCGGGGGGAGGGGAGCGGGAGCACACAGATACGCAGTATTTT.